The clone carrying this TCR beta chain appeared once. The data were obtained in a study of blood T cell repertoires in COVID-19. Study overall: Both acute and convalescent COVID-19 samples were obtained from the United States, Italy and Spain. Sources were T cells, B-cell-depleted T cells, or PBMCs; the material itself was cDNA or gDNA.

This CDR3 comprises 15 residues. Per the germline V gene, CDR1 is LGHNA and CDR2 is YSLEER. V dropped 1 base and J dropped 0 bases, with 9 bases sitting between them. In the source study's methods: Amplified reference gene primers provided the basis for estimating nucleated cell counts. Here immunoSEQ multiplex PCR was the method, and the copy in TCRdb shows in-frame clones only, minus some. V and J calls and clone size are those listed in that table; D and trimming were worked out from the DNA. The repertoire has around 37,000 clones, around 87% of them found once; the top ten carry less than 30%. The sequenced sample consisted of peripheral blood. The clonotype originates from a man aged 55-75 years with active or convalescent COVID-19. The chain recombines TRBV4-3 with TRBJ1-2; D uncertain. CDR3 in DNA: TGCGCCAGCAGCCAAGGACACATTACTAACTATGGCTACACCTTC. As protein: CASSQGHITNYGYTF.